The rows below give T cell receptor beta chains drawn from one sample of a study of blood T cell repertoires in COVID-19. Here immunoSEQ multiplex PCR was the method, and the copy in TCRdb shows in-frame clones only, minus some. The sample yields some 93,000 clones, less than 90% seen once. Material: peripheral blood. These receptors were taken from a woman over 75 with acute or convalescent COVID-19. The conserved cysteine and the conserved F or W are not part of the CDR3 here. A D gene is named only where the DNA matches it firmly.

j_gene,v_gene,d_gene,CDR3aa
TRBJ1-4,TRBV21-1,-,ASSLPGQGPTNEKLF
TRBJ1-2,TRBV5-1,TRBD1,ASSSTSGQAGGYT
TRBJ1-2,TRBV4-1,-,ASSQDSGGSYGYT
TRBJ2-1,TRBV9,TRBD2,ASSVVSGGHNEQF
TRBJ2-1,TRBV12-2,-,ASRPGDYEQF
TRBJ2-6,TRBV2,TRBD1,ASSDRGYGSGANVLT
TRBJ1-2,TRBV6-5,-,ASRPTGNYGYT
TRBJ2-5,TRBV9,-,ASSAGTPQETQY
TRBJ1-4,TRBV30,-,AWSAYSGQNFEKLF
TRBJ1-2,TRBV7-9,TRBD1,ASSLGDREGYGYT
TRBJ1-6,TRBV30,-,AWRSGVLSYNSPLH
TRBJ1-1,TRBV7-2,-,ASRIRGTEAF
TRBJ1-4,TRBV12-5,-,ASGLVYEKLF
TRBJ2-2,TRBV5-1,-,ASQRNPAPGELF
TRBJ1-4,TRBV19,TRBD1,ASSIVGGREKLF
TRBJ1-5,TRBV19,-,ASSPRWEGQPQH
TRBJ2-7,TRBV14,-,ASSQESPSSRGYEQY
TRBJ2-3,TRBV24-1,-,ATSDFWVEGPDTQY
TRBJ2-5,TRBV11-2,TRBD1,ASSRQGAETQY
TRBJ2-1,TRBV6-5,TRBD2,ASSYSNQRGGLGQF
TRBJ2-2,TRBV30,-,AWSKGHANTGELF
TRBJ1-2,TRBV2,-,ASSLLRAGVGYT
TRBJ2-1,TRBV5-5,TRBD2,ASSLRLATHNEQF
TRBJ2-1,TRBV2,-,ASSLTETSYNEQF